These 10 T cell receptor beta chains were all obtained from the same sample, sequenced in a study of graft-versus-host responses after intestinal transplantation. The table came from immunoSEQ multiplex PCR; TCRdb's copy has only in-frame clones and leaves some out. The sample has 30,000 to 45,000 clones; around 83% are singletons. The material was PBMCs, obtained about 160 weeks after transplant. The receptors here all came from a human patient who received an intestinal transplant, so some T cells may come from the graft donor.

The chain has TRBV5-1 and TRBJ2-7, with no clear D. The CDR3 is 13 residues long. CDR1 and CDR2 (germline): SGHRS, YFSETQ. V was shortened by 7 bases and J by 0 bases, with 11 bases between the two germline ends. The chain's CDR3 is CASRIGPSYEQYF. In DNA, the CDR3 is TGCGCCAGCCGGATAGGGCCCTCCTACGAGCAGTACTTC.

This clone has a handful of counts. The chain is built from TRBV6-1 and TRBJ1-4; D is unclear. The CDR3 sequence is 13 residues long. Looked up from germline, CDR1 is MNHNS and CDR2 is SASEGT. Deletions cut 7 bases from V and 5 bases from J, with 11 bases between. The CDR3 sequence: CASNRGPNEKLFF. The CDR3 DNA follows: TGTGCCAGCAATCGGGGTCCGAATGAAAAACTGTTTTTT.

In its sample, this clone was seen a few times. The chain is built from TRBV18 and TRBJ1-1; D call uncertain. The ends were cut back, 2 bases at V and 0 bases at J, with 7 bases in the middle. CDR1 and CDR2 (germline): KGHSH, LQKENI. This CDR3 contains 14 residues. The CDR3 DNA follows: TGTGCCAGCTCACCAGCGGGCATGAACACTGAAGCTTTCTTT. Its protein product is CASSPAGMNTEAFF.

The chain employs TRBV4-1 and TRBJ1-4; 7 nucleotides agree with TRBD1. The CDR3 is made up of 16 amino acids. Germline CDR1 and CDR2: MGHRA and YSYEKL. V was clipped by 0 bases and J by 6 bases; unmatched bases: 7. The CDR3 sequence: CASSQDQGRGYEKLFF. The CDR3 region has the DNA TGCGCCAGCAGCCAAGATCAAGGCAGGGGGTATGAAAAACTGTTTTTT.

This sequence joins TRBV30 and TRBJ2-4, with D possibly matching TRBD1 (5 bases). Germline values: CDR1 GTSNPN, CDR2 SVGIG (reference sequence). The V end was cut by 3 bases, the J end by 0 bases, with 15 bases between. The CDR3 length is 16 residues. CDR3 amino acids: CAWSPGSNLAKNIQYF. The CDR3 coding sequence is TGTGCCTGGAGCCCAGGGTCCAACTTAGCCAAAAACATTCAGTACTTC.

CDR3 amino acids: CASSLREKFF. Written as DNA, the CDR3 is TGTGCCAGCAGTTTACGCGAAAAGTTCTTC. The gene calls are TRBV28 and TRBJ2-1; D unresolved. The V gene lost 2 bases and the J gene lost 14 bases, with 7 bases spanning the gap. The CDR3 totals 10 residues. Germline V gene lookup returns CDR1 MDHEN and CDR2 SYDVKM.

This clone was seen just once. The CDR3 sequence is CASREGTGGGYTF. CDR3 DNA: TGTGCCAGCAGGGAGGGGACTGGGGGAGGCTACACCTTC. The chain combines TRBV6-1 with TRBJ1-2; D possibly corresponds to TRBD1 (5 bases). The CDR3 covers 13 residues. V lost 6 bases, J lost 8 bases, and 16 bases lay in between. The germline gives CDR1 MNHNS, CDR2 SASEGT.

In this sample, this clone turned up once. The genes are TRBV7-2 and TRBJ1-3; the match to TRBD1 covers 11 bases. After removal of 3 bases from V and 3 bases from J, the junction contained 7 bases not matched to a gene. CDR3 length equals 17 residues. CDR1 is SGHTA, CDR2 FQGNSA, per germline. The chain's CDR3 is CASSFRGQGASGNTIYF. The CDR3 bases are TGTGCCAGCAGCTTCCGTGGACAGGGGGCGAGTGGAAACACCATATATTTT.

The chain is built from TRBV9 and TRBJ2-2; D remains unclear. V lost 3 bases and J 4 bases, leaving 7 bases between the germline ends. CDR3 length: 13 residues. CDR1 is SGDLS, CDR2 YYNGEE, per germline. CDR3 amino acids: CASSAASTGELFF. The DNA for the CDR3 is TGTGCCAGCAGCGCAGCGTCCACCGGGGAGCTGTTTTTT.

The rearrangement uses TRBV29-1 and TRBJ1-1; D not certain. Germline-derived CDR1 and CDR2 are SQVTM and ANQGSEA. The CDR3 extends over 11 amino acids. Trimming left V 4 bases short and J 7 bases short, with 10 bases between. The CDR3 loop reads CSVGREYEAFF. The CDR3 DNA follows: TGCAGCGTTGGCCGGGAGTATGAAGCTTTCTTT. Variable domain in full (rest from reference TRBV29-1 and TRBJ1-1): SAVISQKPSRDICQRGTSLTIQCQVDSQVTMMFWYRQQPGQSLTLIATANQGSEATYESGFVIDKFPISRPNLTFSTLTVSNMSPEDSSIYLCSVGREYEAFFGQGTRLTVV.